These 22 T cell receptor beta chains were sequenced from one sample in a study of patients and donors after allogeneic stem cell transplantation. TCRdb reprocessed the RT-PCR reads via MiXCR and lists one record per CDR3 protein. The table shows approximately 430,000 distinct CDR3 sequences, with approximately 16% occurring only once. The material sequenced was blood, either unsorted or a sorted T cell fraction (not recorded which). Source of these receptors: a human donor who was either an allogeneic HSCT recipient or a stem cell or donor lymphocyte infusion donor (not recorded which). It is not recorded whose cells these are; they may come from a transplant donor.

This clonotype has ten or more counts. The genes are TRBV29-1 and TRBJ1-5, with a possible D match to TRBD1 (5 bases). The CDR3 length is 13 residues. CDR1 SQVTM and CDR2 ANQGSEA come from the germline V gene. V was trimmed by 6 bases and J by 7 bases, leaving 16 bases between them. CDR3 coding DNA: TGCAGCGTGGCGGGGCAGGGTAGACAGCCCCAGCATTTT. Encoded protein: CSVAGQGRQPQHF.

The chain uses TRBV6-1 and TRBJ2-3; 8 bases are shared with TRBD2. Germline V gene lookup returns CDR1 MNHNS and CDR2 SASEGT. This CDR3 contains 16 residues. V lost 9 bases and J lost 1; bases outside the gene matches: 12. The CDR3 here is CASSGVVPRGTDTQYF. The CDR3, as DNA: TGTGCCAGTAGCGGGGTTGTCCCTAGGGGCACAGATACGCAGTATTTT.

The V call is TRBV2, the J call TRBJ2-7; no definite D call. V was shortened by 1 base and J by 3 bases, with 7 bases between the two germline ends. Germline CDR1 SNHLY, CDR2 FYNNEI. CDR3 length: 13 amino acids. CDR3 sequence (DNA): TGTGCCAGCAGTGAAGTTCGCTACTACGAGCAGTACTTC. Its translation is CASSEVRYYEQYF.

J is TRBJ2-7 and V is TRBV10-3; possible D gene TRBD2, 6 bases. Germline assignment: CDR1 ENHRY and CDR2 SYGVKD. CDR3 length: 14 residues. With 3 bases removed from V and 7 bases from J, the gap between germline ends came to 16 bases. Here the CDR3 reads CAISELKGRFEQYF. The CDR3 DNA reads as TGTGCCATCAGTGAACTTAAAGGGAGGTTTGAGCAGTACTTC.

The chain carries TRBV5-6 and TRBJ2-5; D gene uncertain. Germline assignment: CDR1 SGHDT and CDR2 YYEEEE. The CDR3 spans 13 residues. With 2 bases removed from V and 5 bases from J, the gap between germline ends came to 10 bases. CDR3 sequence: CASSFLATETQYF. The CDR3 nucleotides are TGTGCCAGCAGCTTTTTAGCCACGGAGACCCAGTACTTC.

The chain links TRBV6-6 to TRBJ1-1; D not certain. With 8 bases removed from V and 4 bases from J, the gap between germline ends came to 11 bases. The CDR3 has 12 amino acids. Germline V gives CDR1 MNHNY, CDR2 SVGAGI (reference sequence). CDR3 sequence reads: CASSHKATEAFF. The CDR3 DNA sequence: TGTGCCAGCTCACATAAAGCCACTGAAGCTTTCTTT.

This clonotype was counted ten times or more. The genes are TRBV4-1 and TRBJ2-7; 8 bases align to TRBD2. CDR1 MGHRA and CDR2 YSYEKL come from the germline V gene. This CDR3 is 16 amino acids long. The V segment lost 1 base and the J segment 2 bases; nucleotides outside the gene matches: 7. The CDR3 coding sequence is TGCGCCAGCAGCCAAGGGCGGCTAGCGGGTACCTACGAGCAGTACTTC. Amino acid sequence: CASSQGRLAGTYEQYF.

The chain recombines TRBV5-1 with TRBJ2-4; 7 bases match TRBD1. CDR3 length: 14 residues. The V and J ends lost 6 bases and 4 bases, in that order; junction bases with no gene match: 7. Germline CDR1 reads SGHRS; CDR2 reads YFSETQ. CDR3 sequence reads: CASTPGQIKNIQYF. The CDR3 DNA sequence: TGCGCCAGCACCCCGGGACAGATAAAAAACATTCAGTACTTC.

The V call is TRBV9, the J call TRBJ2-5, with 12 bases that match TRBD2. J lost 5 bases, V lost 3 bases, and 2 bases had no gene match. CDR3 length equals 14 residues. Germline V CDR1 and CDR2: SGDLS, YYNGEE. In DNA form, the CDR3 reads TGTGCCAGCAGCGCTAGCGGGGGGGATGAGACCCAGTACTTC. Translating it yields CASSASGGDETQYF.

The rearrangement joins TRBV6-2 or TRBV6-3 to TRBJ2-7; tentatively, D is TRBD1 or TRBD2 (6 bases each). Per the germline V gene, CDR1 is MNHEY and CDR2 is SVGEGT. The V and J ends lost 7 bases and 0 bases respectively, with 19 bases between them. The CDR3 spans 16 residues. CDR3 amino acids: CASKHFPGASSYEQYF. In nucleotides, the CDR3 is TGTGCCAGCAAGCATTTTCCGGGGGCAAGCTCCTACGAGCAGTACTTC.

This clonotype has a handful of counts. The chain links TRBV24-1 to TRBJ2-5; 12 nucleotides align to TRBD2. Germline-derived CDR1 and CDR2 are KGHDR and SFDVKD. The length of the CDR3 is 16 residues. V dropped 5 bases and J dropped 2; count of bases not matched to a gene: 5. CDR3 sequence reads: CATSVRGTSGQETQYF. The CDR3 nucleotides are TGTGCCACCAGTGTCCGTGGGACTAGCGGGCAAGAGACCCAGTACTTC.

The gene calls are TRBV6-5 and TRBJ2-7; D could derive from TRBD1 or TRBD2 (5 bases each). The CDR3 length is 15 residues. From germline, CDR1 is MNHEY and CDR2 SVGAGI. V lost 3 bases and J 6 bases, leaving 18 bases between the germline ends. As DNA, the CDR3 is TGTGCCAGCAGTTATGGGGGAGCCCATTATGGCGAGCAGTACTTC. It yields the protein CASSYGGAHYGEQYF.

This chain links TRBV7-9 with TRBJ2-1; a possible D gene is TRBD2 (6 bases). The germline gives CDR1 SEHNR, CDR2 FQNEAQ (reference sequence). The CDR3 runs to 14 residues. The germline V and J ends were trimmed by 1 base and 6 bases, with 10 bases remaining between them. The CDR3 bases are TGTGCCAGCAGCTTAGGGGGGGAGATCAATGAGCAGTTCTTC. As protein: CASSLGGEINEQFF. Complete variable domain (other parts from reference TRBV7-9 and TRBJ2-1): DTGVSQNPRHKITKRGQNVTFRCDPISEHNRLYWYRQTLGQGPEFLTYFQNEAQLEKSRLLSDRFSAERPKGSFSTLEIQRTEQGDSAMYLCASSLGGEINEQFFGPGTRLTVL.

This clonotype appeared a few times. The V and J genes are TRBV29-1 and TRBJ2-1; no clear D. The CDR3 covers 17 residues. Looked up from germline, CDR1 is SQVTM and CDR2 is ANQGSEA. Trimming shortened V by 0 bases and J by 9 bases, and 24 bases separated the two germline ends. The CDR3 is CSVEDHFRAYYLGEQFF. Here the CDR3 DNA reads TGCAGCGTTGAAGATCATTTTAGGGCTTATTATCTCGGTGAGCAGTTCTTC.

This sequence joins TRBV18 and TRBJ2-1; weak D call: TRBD2 (5 bases). This CDR3 has 16 amino acids. V gave up 3 bases and J gave up 5 bases, with 17 bases separating them. Germline V gene data show CDR1 as KGHSH and CDR2 as LQKENI. CDR3 bases: TGTGCCAGCTCACCCCGGCCTGCTAGCCCGAACAATGAGCAGTTCTTC. Translated: CASSPRPASPNNEQFF.

This clonotype was found a few times. V usage is TRBV7-9 and J usage is TRBJ2-1; D gene ambiguous. The germline V gene encodes CDR1 SEHNR and CDR2 FQNEAQ (reference sequence). This CDR3 is 11 amino acids long. V dropped 1 base and J dropped 15 bases, with 10 bases sitting between them. The CDR3 reads CASSLGLGGFF. CDR3 DNA: TGTGCCAGCAGCTTAGGGTTGGGCGGGTTCTTC.

This clonotype was recorded a few times. The gene calls are TRBV6-2 or TRBV6-3 and TRBJ2-7; D not resolved. Trimming took 2 bases from V and 3 from J, leaving 14 bases between them. CDR1 is MNHEY and CDR2 is SVGEGT in the germline V gene. CDR3 length equals 15 residues. The CDR3: CASSYRWGPSYEQYF. Here the CDR3 DNA reads TGTGCCAGCAGTTACCGGTGGGGTCCCAGCTACGAGCAGTACTTC.

This chain connects TRBV24-1 to TRBJ1-2, with 7 nucleotides matching TRBD1. Germline V CDR1 and CDR2: KGHDR, SFDVKD. This CDR3 is 15 amino acids long. Trimming cost V 4 bases and J 2 bases; bases outside gene matches: 6. CDR3 nucleotide sequence: TGTGCCACCAGTGACTACAGGGGATCCAACTATGGCTACACCTTC. This codes for CATSDYRGSNYGYTF.

This chain uses TRBV20-1 with TRBJ1-2; no reliable D call. The CDR3 is made up of 14 amino acids. Germline assignment: CDR1 DFQATT and CDR2 SNEGSKA (reference sequence). With 6 bases removed from V and 0 bases from J, the gap between germline ends came to 14 bases. The CDR3 reads CSAEDGRSNYGYTF. DNA for the CDR3: TGCAGTGCAGAAGACGGACGTTCTAACTATGGCTACACCTTC.

The chain has TRBV12-3 or TRBV12-4 and TRBJ2-7, with TRBD1 as a possible D gene (6 bases). This CDR3 comprises 13 residues. V lost 5 bases, J lost 3 bases, and 11 bases lay in between. CDR3 nucleotides: TGTGCCAGCAGTGAAAACAGGGTCTACGAGCAGTACTTC. It translates to CASSENRVYEQYF.

The chain is built from TRBV15 and TRBJ2-1, with D maybe TRBD2 (5 bases). Trimming cost V 5 bases and J 4 bases, with 6 bases left between them. The CDR3 covers 12 residues. Germline V gene sequence: CDR1 LNHNV, CDR2 YYDKDF (reference sequence). The CDR3 loop reads CATSEGYNEQFF. The CDR3 DNA reads as TGTGCCACCAGCGAGGGTTACAATGAGCAGTTCTTC.

This clonotype came up a few times. V usage is TRBV9 and J usage is TRBJ2-2; TRBD2 aligns across 9 bases. V shed 0 bases and J 5 bases; nucleotides not matched to a gene: 5. Germline loops: CDR1 SGDLS, CDR2 YYNGEE. The CDR3 is made up of 16 amino acids. CDR3 amino acids: CASSVVSGSRTGELFF. The CDR3 nucleotides read TGTGCCAGCAGCGTAGTTAGCGGGAGCCGGACCGGGGAGCTGTTTTTT.